One and the same sample provided the 11 T cell receptor beta chains below, sequenced in a study of monozygotic twins with inflammatory bowel disease. TCRdb re-called the 5' RACE reads and shows each CDR3 protein once, DNA omitted. Its listing shows around 400,000 distinct CDR3 sequences. The sample was blood. All receptors come from a human donor with ulcerative colitis or Crohn's disease, or a healthy co-twin of an affected twin (not recorded which).

The rearrangement joins TRBV12-3 or TRBV12-4 to TRBJ2-3. CDR3 size: 14 residues. CDR3 protein: CASSLSTSQITQYF.

V is TRBV11-2 and J is TRBJ2-1. The CDR3 has 17 residues. Germline V gives CDR1 SGHAT, CDR2 FQNNGV. The CDR3 reads CASTNFPREGSYNEQFF.

The chain combines TRBV7-2 with TRBJ1-2. The CDR3 consists of 13 residues. The germline V gene encodes CDR1 SGHTA and CDR2 FQGNSA. The CDR3 sequence is CASSLEPRGGYTF.

CDR3: CSARGSRTNEQFF. The chain is built from TRBV20-1 and TRBJ2-1. Germline V gene lookup returns CDR1 DFQATT and CDR2 SNEGSKA (reference sequence). The CDR3 has 13 amino acids.

The chain is built from TRBV4-2 and TRBJ2-7; lacking DNA, the TRBD1 call made by TCRdb goes unchecked. In germline, CDR1 is LGHNA, CDR2 YNFKEQ. The CDR3 totals 19 residues. The CDR3 here is CASSGRDRRSGRLTYEQYF.

V and J are TRBV11-3 and TRBJ2-1; TCRdb picks TRBD2, but there is no DNA to check that call. The CDR3 loop spans 22 amino acids. Germline V gene data show CDR1 as SGHNT and CDR2 as YENEEA. CDR3 sequence: CASSLRRSGRLAGGASYNEQFF.

This chain connects TRBV28 to TRBJ2-2; TCRdb's assignment of TRBD2 cannot be checked, as there is no DNA. Germline assignment: CDR1 MDHEN and CDR2 SYDVKM. The CDR3 spans 15 residues. The CDR3 region is CATRKLVIPTGELFF.

The chain carries TRBV7-2 and TRBJ2-7; TCRdb's D gene call, TRBD2, goes unchecked for lack of DNA. The CDR3 has 14 amino acids. Looked up from germline, CDR1 is SGHTA and CDR2 is FQGNSA. The chain's CDR3 is CASSLEGTSYEQYF.

The rearrangement links TRBV7-2 to TRBJ2-5; absent DNA, TCRdb's TRBD1 call cannot be checked. Germline-derived CDR1 and CDR2 are SGHTA and FQGNSA. The CDR3 is made up of 15 amino acids. The CDR3: CASSLPRGGRETQYF.

J is TRBJ1-5 and V is TRBV5-1; with no DNA, the TCRdb D assignment of TRBD1 cannot be verified. The CDR3 has 16 amino acids. Germline V gene sequence: CDR1 SGHRS, CDR2 YFSETQ. CDR3: CASSLFPTQGMEPQHF.

The CDR3 sequence is CASSTQLGDEQYF. The J gene is TRBJ2-7, the V gene TRBV5-6; TCRdb returns TRBD2, unconfirmable since there is no DNA. The germline CDR1 and CDR2 sequences are SGHDT and YYEEEE. The CDR3 has 13 residues.